This is a list of T cell receptor beta chains from one sample in a study of cytomegalovirus exposure and HLA in healthy donors. Profiled with immunoSEQ multiplex PCR; TCRdb holds only in-frame clones, not every one. The sample gives some 120,000 clones, roughly four fifths of which show up once; less than 2% is in the top ten. The source material was PBMCs. Every receptor here comes from a man aged 35 to 55 in good health and CMV-seronegative. Both conserved end residues are part of each CDR3. A D gene is named only where the DNA matches it firmly. Expanded clones are given a class, and other clones once, few, many or no size at all.

d_call: NA; cdr3_length: 12; j_call: TRBJ2-1; v_call: TRBV28; clone_size: NA; cdr3_nt: TGTGCCAGCACTACGGGTTACAATGAGCAGTTCTTC; cdr3_aa: CASTTGYNEQFF
d_call: NA; cdr3_length: 13; j_call: TRBJ2-2; v_call: TRBV7-2; clone_size: few; cdr3_nt: TGTGCCAGCAGCTTCAAGAACACCGGGGAGCTGTTTTTT; cdr3_aa: CASSFKNTGELFF
d_call: NA; cdr3_length: 12; j_call: TRBJ1-5; v_call: TRBV7-2; clone_size: NA; cdr3_nt: TGTGCCAGCAGCTTCTTCAATCAGCCCCAGCATTTT; cdr3_aa: CASSFFNQPQHF
d_call: NA; cdr3_length: 13; j_call: TRBJ2-3; v_call: TRBV6-5; clone_size: few; cdr3_nt: TGTGCCAGTTCCCGGGACACCACAGATACGCAGTATTTT; cdr3_aa: CASSRDTTDTQYF
d_call: NA; cdr3_length: 17; j_call: TRBJ2-7; v_call: TRBV10-3; clone_size: NA; cdr3_nt: TGTGCCATCAGTGAGGCAGGCCCCAGGGCGGTCGCCTACGAGCAGTACTTC; cdr3_aa: CAISEAGPRAVAYEQYF
d_call: TRBD1; cdr3_length: 14; j_call: TRBJ2-7; v_call: TRBV7-2; clone_size: NA; cdr3_nt: TGTGCCAGCAGCTTAGGTGGCAGGGGGAACGAGCAGTACTTC; cdr3_aa: CASSLGGRGNEQYF
d_call: NA; cdr3_length: 12; j_call: TRBJ2-2; v_call: TRBV7-3; clone_size: NA; cdr3_nt: TGTGCCAGCAGCTCGGGCACCGGGGAGCTGTTTTTT; cdr3_aa: CASSSGTGELFF
d_call: NA; cdr3_length: 17; j_call: TRBJ2-3; v_call: TRBV4-1; clone_size: NA; cdr3_nt: TGCGCCAGCAGCCACCCCCCGGGCGCAGGGGTTGAAGATACGCAGTATTTT; cdr3_aa: CASSHPPGAGVEDTQYF
d_call: NA; cdr3_length: 15; j_call: TRBJ1-1; v_call: TRBV5-4; clone_size: NA; cdr3_nt: TGTGCCAGCAGCTGGGGAACAGGGCAGAACACTGAAGCTTTCTTT; cdr3_aa: CASSWGTGQNTEAFF
d_call: NA; cdr3_length: 15; j_call: TRBJ1-4; v_call: TRBV27; clone_size: NA; cdr3_nt: TGTGCCAGCAGTTCCCTACAGGGAACGTTGGAAAAACTGTTTTTT; cdr3_aa: CASSSLQGTLEKLFF
d_call: NA; cdr3_length: 15; j_call: TRBJ1-3; v_call: TRBV9; clone_size: NA; cdr3_nt: TGTGCCAGCAGCGTAGCTTACAGGGCTGGAAACACCATATATTTT; cdr3_aa: CASSVAYRAGNTIYF
d_call: TRBD1; cdr3_length: 13; j_call: TRBJ2-1; v_call: TRBV19; clone_size: NA; cdr3_nt: TGTGCCAGTAGTCTTGGTGGGACAGGCAAGCAGTTCTTC; cdr3_aa: CASSLGGTGKQFF
d_call: TRBD1; cdr3_length: 15; j_call: TRBJ1-5; v_call: TRBV6-1; clone_size: NA; cdr3_nt: TGTGCCAGCAGTGGGCCCGGGACAGATAATCAGCCCCAGCATTTT; cdr3_aa: CASSGPGTDNQPQHF
d_call: NA; cdr3_length: 12; j_call: TRBJ1-2; v_call: TRBV7-7; clone_size: NA; cdr3_nt: TGTGCTAGCAGCTTCCCTCCCCTAGGCTACACCTTC; cdr3_aa: CASSFPPLGYTF
d_call: TRBD1; cdr3_length: 15; j_call: TRBJ2-2; v_call: TRBV7-9; clone_size: NA; cdr3_nt: TGTGCCAGCAGCTCTCAAGGACAGGCCACCGGGGAGCTGTTTTTT; cdr3_aa: CASSSQGQATGELFF
d_call: NA; cdr3_length: 11; j_call: TRBJ1-2; v_call: TRBV7-9; clone_size: few; cdr3_nt: TGTGCCAGCAGCACAGGGTTTGGCTACACCTTC; cdr3_aa: CASSTGFGYTF
d_call: TRBD1; cdr3_length: 16; j_call: TRBJ2-7; v_call: TRBV27; clone_size: NA; cdr3_nt: TGTGCCAGCAGTCCCTGGGACAGGTGGGATAGCCACGAGCAGTACTTC; cdr3_aa: CASSPWDRWDSHEQYF
d_call: NA; cdr3_length: 11; j_call: TRBJ2-7; v_call: TRBV2; clone_size: once; cdr3_nt: TGTGCCAGCAGTGAAACCCACGAGCAGTACTTC; cdr3_aa: CASSETHEQYF
d_call: NA; cdr3_length: 14; j_call: TRBJ1-5; v_call: TRBV9; clone_size: few; cdr3_nt: TGTGCCAGCAGCGTTGGGACTTCCAGTGAACCCCAGCATTTT; cdr3_aa: CASSVGTSSEPQHF
d_call: NA; cdr3_length: 16; j_call: TRBJ2-1; v_call: TRBV7-6; clone_size: NA; cdr3_nt: TGTGCCAGCAGCTTACAACAGGGTAGCTCCTACAATGAGCAGTTCTTC; cdr3_aa: CASSLQQGSSYNEQFF
d_call: NA; cdr3_length: 16; j_call: TRBJ1-1; v_call: TRBV18; clone_size: NA; cdr3_nt: TGTGCCAGCTCACTATTCTTCGGCGGTCCGAACACTGAAGCTTTCTTT; cdr3_aa: CASSLFFGGPNTEAFF
d_call: NA; cdr3_length: 12; j_call: TRBJ1-5; v_call: TRBV18; clone_size: NA; cdr3_nt: TGTGCCAGCTCAAGTACAGGACCTCCCCAGCATTTT; cdr3_aa: CASSSTGPPQHF
d_call: NA; cdr3_length: 16; j_call: TRBJ2-6; v_call: TRBV5-4; clone_size: few; cdr3_nt: TGTGCCAGCAGCTTGGCTGGCATCTCTGGGGCCAACGTCCTGACTTTC; cdr3_aa: CASSLAGISGANVLTF
d_call: NA; cdr3_length: 13; j_call: TRBJ1-5; v_call: TRBV4-2; clone_size: few; cdr3_nt: TGTGCCAGCAGCCAAGATAGGGGTCAGCCCCAGCATTTT; cdr3_aa: CASSQDRGQPQHF
d_call: TRBD1; cdr3_length: 15; j_call: TRBJ2-7; v_call: TRBV23-1; clone_size: NA; cdr3_nt: TGCGCCAGCAGTCCGTGGGACAGGCTAACCTACGAGCAGTACTTC; cdr3_aa: CASSPWDRLTYEQYF
d_call: NA; cdr3_length: 15; j_call: TRBJ2-2; v_call: TRBV7-9; clone_size: NA; cdr3_nt: TGTGCCAGCACCCATCCGGGAATGAACACCGGGGAGCTGTTTTTT; cdr3_aa: CASTHPGMNTGELFF
d_call: TRBD1; cdr3_length: 13; j_call: TRBJ2-7; v_call: TRBV27; clone_size: NA; cdr3_nt: TGTGCCAGCAGTTCATTTACAGGGGGCGAGCAGTACTTC; cdr3_aa: CASSSFTGGEQYF
d_call: TRBD1; cdr3_length: 14; j_call: TRBJ1-5; v_call: TRBV30; clone_size: once; cdr3_nt: TGTGCCTGGAGTACAGGGGGATCAAATCAGCCCCAGCATTTT; cdr3_aa: CAWSTGGSNQPQHF
d_call: NA; cdr3_length: 15; j_call: TRBJ2-2; v_call: TRBV2; clone_size: NA; cdr3_nt: TGTGCCAGCAGGGAGGTCCGGGAGCCCACCGGGGAGCTGTTTTTT; cdr3_aa: CASREVREPTGELFF
d_call: TRBD1; cdr3_length: 14; j_call: TRBJ1-1; v_call: TRBV7-2; clone_size: NA; cdr3_nt: TGTGCCAGCAGCGGGGGACAGGCCCAGAGAGAAGCTTTCTTT; cdr3_aa: CASSGGQAQREAFF
d_call: NA; cdr3_length: 11; j_call: TRBJ1-2; v_call: TRBV20-1; clone_size: NA; cdr3_nt: TGCAGTGCTAGTACCAGTCCTGGCTACACCTTC; cdr3_aa: CSASTSPGYTF
d_call: NA; cdr3_length: 13; j_call: TRBJ2-7; v_call: TRBV11-1; clone_size: NA; cdr3_nt: TGTGCCAGTATGAAGCAGGGCTCCTACGAGCAGTACTTC; cdr3_aa: CASMKQGSYEQYF
d_call: TRBD1; cdr3_length: 13; j_call: TRBJ1-4; v_call: TRBV6-6; clone_size: NA; cdr3_nt: TGTGCCGCGGAGACAGGGCTTGGGGAAAAACTGTTTTTT; cdr3_aa: CAAETGLGEKLFF
d_call: TRBD1; cdr3_length: 17; j_call: TRBJ2-5; v_call: TRBV7-2; clone_size: NA; cdr3_nt: TGTGCCAGCAGCTTAGTAGGGACAGGGGGAGGACAAGAGACCCAGTACTTC; cdr3_aa: CASSLVGTGGGQETQYF
d_call: TRBD1; cdr3_length: 14; j_call: TRBJ1-1; v_call: TRBV2; clone_size: NA; cdr3_nt: TGTGCCAGCAGCTCCCAGGGGGCGGGTACTGAAGCTTTCTTT; cdr3_aa: CASSSQGAGTEAFF
d_call: TRBD1; cdr3_length: 15; j_call: TRBJ1-5; v_call: TRBV19; clone_size: NA; cdr3_nt: TGTGCCAGTAGCCCGACAGGGGGGCACAATCAGCCCCAGCATTTT; cdr3_aa: CASSPTGGHNQPQHF
d_call: TRBD2; cdr3_length: 17; j_call: TRBJ2-7; v_call: TRBV7-9; clone_size: NA; cdr3_nt: TGTGCCAGCAGCTCGGGACTAGCGGGGGGTATGGCCTACGAGCAGTACTTC; cdr3_aa: CASSSGLAGGMAYEQYF
d_call: TRBD1; cdr3_length: 13; j_call: TRBJ1-5; v_call: TRBV6-6; clone_size: NA; cdr3_nt: TGTGCCAGCAGTCGCAGGGGGGTGGAGCCCCAGCATTTT; cdr3_aa: CASSRRGVEPQHF
d_call: NA; cdr3_length: 13; j_call: TRBJ1-2; v_call: TRBV7-9; clone_size: NA; cdr3_nt: TGTGCCAGCAGCTTAGTTCGGGAAGCCGGCTACACCTTC; cdr3_aa: CASSLVREAGYTF
d_call: TRBD2; cdr3_length: 16; j_call: TRBJ2-1; v_call: TRBV11-3; clone_size: few; cdr3_nt: TGTGCCAGCAGCTTGGGACTAGCGGGGGCTTACAATGAGCAGTTCTTC; cdr3_aa: CASSLGLAGAYNEQFF
d_call: NA; cdr3_length: 13; j_call: TRBJ2-5; v_call: TRBV7-9; clone_size: NA; cdr3_nt: TGTGCCAGCAGCTTTGGTGGCGGGGAGACCCAGTACTTC; cdr3_aa: CASSFGGGETQYF
d_call: TRBD1; cdr3_length: 15; j_call: TRBJ2-7; v_call: TRBV27; clone_size: NA; cdr3_nt: TGTGCCAGCAGTACCGTAACAGGGGGCGATGGCGAGCAGTACTTC; cdr3_aa: CASSTVTGGDGEQYF
d_call: NA; cdr3_length: 12; j_call: TRBJ2-3; v_call: TRBV7-9; clone_size: NA; cdr3_nt: TGTGCCAGCAATAACGTGGCGGGTACGCAGTATTTT; cdr3_aa: CASNNVAGTQYF
d_call: NA; cdr3_length: 15; j_call: TRBJ1-6; v_call: TRBV7-6; clone_size: NA; cdr3_nt: TGTGCCAGCAGCTTAGACGGCAGGGAAGGTTCACCCCTCCACTTT; cdr3_aa: CASSLDGREGSPLHF
d_call: NA; cdr3_length: 11; j_call: TRBJ1-2; v_call: TRBV2; clone_size: NA; cdr3_nt: TGTGCCAGCAGAGGGAGGGATGGCTACACCTTC; cdr3_aa: CASRGRDGYTF
d_call: NA; cdr3_length: 15; j_call: TRBJ2-6; v_call: TRBV27; clone_size: once; cdr3_nt: TGTGCCAGCACCCCAAGGGGTGTCGGGGCCAACGTCCTGACTTTC; cdr3_aa: CASTPRGVGANVLTF
d_call: NA; cdr3_length: 14; j_call: TRBJ1-6; v_call: TRBV5-6; clone_size: few; cdr3_nt: TGTGCCAGCAGCATCCAGGGGAATAATTCACCCCTCCACTTT; cdr3_aa: CASSIQGNNSPLHF
d_call: NA; cdr3_length: 16; j_call: TRBJ1-2; v_call: TRBV6-1; clone_size: NA; cdr3_nt: TGTGCCAGCAGTGCCTGGGTGGGGGGAGGAAGCTATGGCTACACCTTC; cdr3_aa: CASSAWVGGGSYGYTF
d_call: TRBD1; cdr3_length: 17; j_call: TRBJ1-2; v_call: TRBV19; clone_size: NA; cdr3_nt: TGTGCCAGTAGTACGACGGTCCGGGACAGGGGGCGTTCTGGCTACACCTTC; cdr3_aa: CASSTTVRDRGRSGYTF
d_call: TRBD2; cdr3_length: 18; j_call: TRBJ2-7; v_call: TRBV7-2; clone_size: NA; cdr3_nt: TGTGCCAGCAGCCATAGATCCGGAGAGGGACTAGCGGGTTTAGGGCAGTACTTC; cdr3_aa: CASSHRSGEGLAGLGQYF
d_call: NA; cdr3_length: 17; j_call: TRBJ2-3; v_call: TRBV29-1; clone_size: NA; cdr3_nt: TGCAGCGTCGACGCCCTTGTCAGGGGGGCGCATGGAGATACGCAGTATTTT; cdr3_aa: CSVDALVRGAHGDTQYF
d_call: NA; cdr3_length: 14; j_call: TRBJ1-5; v_call: TRBV27; clone_size: NA; cdr3_nt: TGTGCCAGCAGTCACCGGGACACAAATCAGCCCCAGCATTTT; cdr3_aa: CASSHRDTNQPQHF
d_call: TRBD1; cdr3_length: 15; j_call: TRBJ1-6; v_call: TRBV25-1; clone_size: NA; cdr3_nt: TGTGCCAGCAGTGGACCAGGGGGTAGAAATTCACCCCTCCACTTT; cdr3_aa: CASSGPGGRNSPLHF
d_call: TRBD2; cdr3_length: 15; j_call: TRBJ2-1; v_call: TRBV6-5; clone_size: NA; cdr3_nt: TGTGCCAGCAGTTATGGCGGGGGGGGATACAATGAGCAGTTCTTC; cdr3_aa: CASSYGGGGYNEQFF
d_call: NA; cdr3_length: 14; j_call: TRBJ1-2; v_call: TRBV9; clone_size: few; cdr3_nt: TGTGCCAGCAGCGTAGATTGGACAGACTATGGCTACACCTTC; cdr3_aa: CASSVDWTDYGYTF
d_call: NA; cdr3_length: 14; j_call: TRBJ1-3; v_call: TRBV9; clone_size: NA; cdr3_nt: TGTGCCAGCGCCCCAGGGACTTTTGGAAACACCATATATTTT; cdr3_aa: CASAPGTFGNTIYF
d_call: TRBD2; cdr3_length: 16; j_call: TRBJ2-1; v_call: TRBV5-4; clone_size: few; cdr3_nt: TGTGCCAGCAGCCCGGGGGTACTAGCGGGATACAATGAGCAGTTCTTC; cdr3_aa: CASSPGVLAGYNEQFF
d_call: NA; cdr3_length: 16; j_call: TRBJ2-3; v_call: TRBV23-1; clone_size: NA; cdr3_nt: TGCGCCAGCACCCCCGGAGGTGGAGCAGATACAGATACGCAGTATTTT; cdr3_aa: CASTPGGGADTDTQYF
d_call: NA; cdr3_length: 13; j_call: TRBJ1-1; v_call: TRBV29-1; clone_size: NA; cdr3_nt: TGCAGCGTTGAGGCCAGGGCCAACACTGAAGCTTTCTTT; cdr3_aa: CSVEARANTEAFF